This is a list of T cell receptor beta chains from one sample in a study of early T cells in non-severe SARS-CoV-2 infection. Each CDR3 protein gets one entry after TCRdb re-called the 5' RACE reads with MiXCR. The data show about 64,000 distinct CDR3 sequences, 4.9% seen once. The sequencing sample was made of whole blood. Receptor source: an adult who was a healthcare worker with PCR-confirmed SARS-CoV-2 infection or an uninfected control (not recorded which). CDR3s leave out the opening cysteine and the closing phenylalanine or tryptophan.

v_call | cdr3_aa
TRBV29-1 | SVVTENYGYT
TRBV28 | ASSWGLAGGNTDTQY
TRBV29-1 | SVESGQGAQAGELF
TRBV3-1 | ASSPGHANTEAF
TRBV7-3 | ASSLGFTDTQY
TRBV10-3 | AIKGLAATDTQY
TRBV10-3 | AISAHRDRAVIEQF
TRBV7-6 | ASSLGGIQETQY
TRBV30 | AWSDRPPSYEQY
TRBV19 | ASSVQGSSSGANVLT
TRBV4-1 | ASSQFTSSSYNEQF
TRBV5-8 | ASSTAFLTGELF